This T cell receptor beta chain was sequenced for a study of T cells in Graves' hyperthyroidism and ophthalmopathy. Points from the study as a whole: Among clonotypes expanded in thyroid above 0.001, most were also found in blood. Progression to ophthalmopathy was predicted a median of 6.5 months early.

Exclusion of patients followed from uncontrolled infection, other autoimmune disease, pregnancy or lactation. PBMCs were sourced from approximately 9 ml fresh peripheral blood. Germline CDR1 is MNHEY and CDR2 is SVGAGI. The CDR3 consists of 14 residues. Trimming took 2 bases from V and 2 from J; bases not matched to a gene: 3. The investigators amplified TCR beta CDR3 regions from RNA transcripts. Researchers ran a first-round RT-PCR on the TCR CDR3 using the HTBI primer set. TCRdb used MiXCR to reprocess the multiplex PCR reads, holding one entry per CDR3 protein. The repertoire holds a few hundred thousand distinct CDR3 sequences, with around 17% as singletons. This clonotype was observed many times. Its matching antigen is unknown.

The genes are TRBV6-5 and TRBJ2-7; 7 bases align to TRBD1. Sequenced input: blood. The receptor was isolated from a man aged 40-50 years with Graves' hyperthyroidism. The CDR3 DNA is TGTGCCAGCAGTTACGACAGGGATGCCTACGAGCAGTACTTC. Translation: CASSYDRDAYEQYF.